This record covers a single T cell receptor (beta chain). The antigen is not known. The data were obtained in a study of immune cell composition in non-small cell lung cancer. This table comes from immunoSEQ multiplex PCR, and its TCRdb copy is limited to in-frame clones, with some not included. The sample yields 13,000 to 15,000 clones, around three quarters seen once. Trimming cost V 5 bases and J 1 base; bases outside gene matches: 5. The germline V gene encodes CDR1 SGHVS and CDR2 FQNEAQ. The CDR3 length is 14 residues. Study-level results: Adenocarcinomas with higher top tumour-associated clone frequency had more reactive TILs.

This TCR was recovered from a human donor with non-small cell lung cancer. J is TRBJ2-7 and V is TRBV7-8; 7 bases match TRBD2. Sequencing used lung tumor tissue. The CDR3 spells CASSHSGRSYEQYF. DNA for the CDR3: TGTGCCAGCAGCCATAGCGGGCGTTCCTACGAGCAGTACTTC.